This T cell receptor beta chain was obtained from a study of blood T cell repertoires in COVID-19. V lost 4 bases and J 7 bases, leaving 23 bases between the germline ends. Germline CDR1 reads LGHNA; CDR2 reads YNFKEQ. The CDR3 is 16 residues long. Source study methods: The authors estimated nucleated cell counts from reference gene primer amplification. Produced via immunoSEQ multiplex PCR; TCRdb's table is partial and in-frame only. The V and J calls and clone size were taken over from that table, and D and trimming were inferred from the DNA. Found here are 250,000 to 300,000 clones, approximately 87% of them singletons; the top ten hold about 4.6%.

Input material: peripheral blood. V and J are TRBV4-2 and TRBJ2-7; the D gene is possibly TRBD2 (5 bases). The TCR originated in a man between 60 and 70 years old who had recovered from COVID-19. In DNA form, the CDR3 reads TGTGCCAGCAGCCGAGAACTGGTCTCCCGGGGAGAAGAGCAGTACTTC. Translation: CASSRELVSRGEEQYF.